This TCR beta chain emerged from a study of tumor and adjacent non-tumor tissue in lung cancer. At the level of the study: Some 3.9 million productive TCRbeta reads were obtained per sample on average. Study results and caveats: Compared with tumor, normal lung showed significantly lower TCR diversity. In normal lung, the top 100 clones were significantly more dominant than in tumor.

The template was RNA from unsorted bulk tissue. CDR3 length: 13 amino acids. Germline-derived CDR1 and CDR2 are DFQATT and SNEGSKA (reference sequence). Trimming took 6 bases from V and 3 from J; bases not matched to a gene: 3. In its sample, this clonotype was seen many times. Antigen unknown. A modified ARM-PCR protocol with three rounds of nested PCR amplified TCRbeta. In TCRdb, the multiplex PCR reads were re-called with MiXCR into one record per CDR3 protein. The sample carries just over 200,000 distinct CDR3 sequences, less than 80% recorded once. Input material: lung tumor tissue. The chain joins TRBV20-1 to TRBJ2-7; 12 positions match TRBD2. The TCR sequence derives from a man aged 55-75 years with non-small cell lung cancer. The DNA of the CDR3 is TGCAGTGCAAGACTAGCGGGAGTCTACGAGCAGTACTTC. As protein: CSARLAGVYEQYF.